The 30 T cell receptor beta chains below come from one sample, sequenced in a study of cytomegalovirus exposure and HLA in healthy donors. Using immunoSEQ multiplex PCR, the repertoire was profiled, and TCRdb retains in-frame clones only, with some absent. Among roughly 150,000 clones, approximately 96% were seen once, and the ten largest hold around 0.9%. Sequencing was performed on PBMCs. The source is a woman aged 18 to 35 in good health and CMV-seronegative.

This chain joins TRBV27 and TRBJ1-4; no reliable D call. Trimming cost V 6 bases and J 5 bases, with 10 bases left between them. Germline-derived CDR1 and CDR2 are MNHEY and SMNVEV (reference sequence). This CDR3 contains 13 residues. As DNA, the CDR3 is TGTGCCAGCAGGGCCAGTCAGAATGAAAAACTGTTTTTT. This translates into CASRASQNEKLFF.

This chain links TRBV15 with TRBJ2-2, with D hard to call. CDR3 length equals 13 residues. V dropped 3 bases and J dropped 3 bases, with 5 bases sitting between them. Germline V gene lookup returns CDR1 LNHNV and CDR2 YYDKDF (reference sequence). The CDR3 bases are TGTGCCACCAGCAGCAGATACACCGGGGAGCTGTTTTTT. It specifies CATSSRYTGELFF.

The chain recombines TRBV2 with TRBJ2-1; D is undetermined. The CDR3 sequence is 13 residues long. V shed 8 bases and J shed 4 bases, with 12 bases lying between them. Germline CDR1 SNHLY, CDR2 FYNNEI. CDR3 sequence reads: CASLIGEYNEQFF. CDR3 coding DNA: TGTGCCAGCCTAATAGGAGAGTACAATGAGCAGTTCTTC.

The gene calls are TRBV6-5 and TRBJ2-7, with 9 bases fitting TRBD1. From germline, CDR1 is MNHEY and CDR2 SVGAGI. V lost 0 bases to trimming and J lost 1 base; unmatched junction nucleotides: 1. The CDR3 is made up of 15 amino acids. This CDR3 is CASSYSGQGSYEQYF. The DNA for the CDR3 is TGTGCCAGCAGTTACTCTGGACAGGGGTCCTACGAGCAGTACTTC.

V gene TRBV18 combines with J gene TRBJ1-2; the match to TRBD1 covers 10 bases. With V trimmed by 4 bases and J by 6 bases, 11 bases remained unmatched. The CDR3 is 16 residues long. Germline V gene data show CDR1 as KGHSH and CDR2 as LQKENI. The CDR3 is CASSRAPGTGDNGYTF. The DNA of the CDR3 is TGTGCCAGCTCACGGGCACCCGGGACAGGGGATAATGGCTACACCTTC.

The chain has TRBV9 and TRBJ2-1, with D perhaps TRBD1 (5 bases). This CDR3 region has 16 residues. Germline V gene data show CDR1 as SGDLS and CDR2 as YYNGEE. Between the trimmed V and J ends, which lost 0 bases and 2 bases, there was a span of 12 bases. The CDR3 sequence is CASSVESQGPYNEQFF. The CDR3 nucleotides are TGTGCCAGCAGCGTAGAGTCCCAGGGTCCCTACAATGAGCAGTTCTTC.

This sequence joins TRBV6-5 and TRBJ2-7; 9 bases agree with TRBD1. V dropped 4 bases and J dropped 1; count of bases not matched to a gene: 8. Germline assignment: CDR1 MNHEY and CDR2 SVGAGI. The CDR3 has 16 amino acids. The CDR3 DNA reads TGTGCCAGCAGTTCCCGACCGGGACAGGGTTCCTACGAGCAGTACTTC. Amino acids: CASSSRPGQGSYEQYF.

J is TRBJ2-2 and V is TRBV7-2, with TRBD1 matching 7 bases. The V gene end was trimmed by 5 bases and the J gene end by 3 bases; junction bases not matched to a gene: 6. The CDR3 sequence is 15 residues long. Germline V gives CDR1 SGHTA, CDR2 FQGNSA. The CDR3 DNA is TGTGCCAGCAGCAACCCGGGACAGTACACCGGGGAGCTGTTTTTT. Translated: CASSNPGQYTGELFF. Supplemented by reference TRBV7-2 and TRBJ2-2, the full variable domain reads GAGVSQSPSNKVTEKGKDVELRCDPISGHTALYWYRQSLGQGLEFLIYFQGNSAPDKSGLPSDRFSAERTGGSVSTLTIQRTQQEDSAVYLCASSNPGQYTGELFFGEGSRLTVL.

This chain joins TRBV15 and TRBJ1-5, with D hard to call. Trimming took 0 bases from V and 0 from J, leaving 6 bases between them. The CDR3 spans 15 residues. The germline gives CDR1 LNHNV, CDR2 YYDKDF (reference sequence). CDR3 DNA: TGTGCCACCAGCAGAGATCGGGTTAGCAATCAGCCCCAGCATTTT. It is translated as CATSRDRVSNQPQHF.

V and J are TRBV7-9 and TRBJ1-6; D possibly corresponds to TRBD1 (5 bases). Deletions cut 6 bases from V and 7 bases from J, with 19 bases between. The germline V gene encodes CDR1 SEHNR and CDR2 FQNEAQ (reference sequence). This CDR3 is built from 16 residues. The CDR3 is CASRVSMGRGNSPLHF. The DNA for the CDR3 is TGTGCCAGCAGAGTATCAATGGGGAGGGGCAATTCACCCCTCCACTTT.

The genes are TRBV5-4 and TRBJ1-5; D is unclear. CDR1 is SGHNT and CDR2 is YYREEE in the germline V gene (reference sequence). V was pared by 3 bases and J by 4 bases, with 5 bases between. The CDR3 runs 12 residues. The CDR3 nucleotides read TGTGCCAGCAGCTCTCCGAATCAGCCCCAGCATTTT. Translation gives CASSSPNQPQHF.

This clone has just one count. The chain recombines TRBV6-4 with TRBJ1-5; 8 bases agree with TRBD1. Trimming at V came to 2 bases and at J to 1 base, leaving 4 bases not matched to a gene. This CDR3 is 16 amino acids long. From germline, CDR1 is MRHNA and CDR2 SNTAGT. Here the CDR3 DNA reads TGTGCCAGCAGTGACCCAGGACAGGGCAGCAATCAGCCCCAGCATTTT. Its translation: CASSDPGQGSNQPQHF.

The chain joins TRBV4-3 to TRBJ1-2, with 8 bases fitting TRBD1. CDR1 and CDR2 from the germline V gene are LGHNA and YSLEER. The CDR3 has 16 residues. Losses at the gene ends were 0 bases for V and 8 bases for J; bases not matched to a gene: 11. The CDR3 sequence: CASSQDRTGSVGGYTF. For the CDR3, the DNA is TGCGCCAGCAGCCAAGACAGGACAGGGTCAGTAGGGGGCTACACCTTC.

As regards this clone: One end of the junction is discordant with germline, which a read error may explain. The rearrangement joins TRBV7-7 to TRBJ2-5; D perhaps matches TRBD1 (6 bases). The germline CDR1 and CDR2 sequences are SSHAT and FNYEAQ (reference sequence). This CDR3 spans 14 amino acids. The CDR3 DNA reads as TGTGCTAGCAGCCTGAGCAGGGGTTCCGAGACCCAGTACTTC. It yields the protein CASSLSRGSETQYF.

The rearrangement links TRBV18 to TRBJ2-7, with D perhaps matching TRBD1 (6 bases). V dropped 2 bases and J dropped 0 bases, with 26 bases sitting between them. The CDR3 is made up of 20 amino acids. Germline V lookup: CDR1 KGHSH, CDR2 LQKENI. The CDR3 DNA reads TGTGCCAGCTCACCAAGAACTCCCCTCCTCGGGCAGGGGACCTCCTACGAGCAGTACTTC. Its translation is CASSPRTPLLGQGTSYEQYF.

This sequence joins TRBV27 and TRBJ2-7; possible D gene TRBD1, 6 bases. The germline V gene has CDR1 MNHEY and CDR2 SMNVEV (reference sequence). The CDR3 is made up of 14 amino acids. V shed 3 bases and J shed 6 bases, with 15 bases lying between them. CDR3 loop: CASSFRDTLGEQYF. The CDR3 nucleotides read TGTGCCAGCAGTTTCCGGGACACTCTGGGCGAGCAGTACTTC.

The chain employs TRBV12-5 and TRBJ2-2; D perhaps matches TRBD2 (6 bases). V gave up 7 bases and J gave up 3 bases, with 18 bases separating them. The germline V gene has CDR1 LGHNT and CDR2 FRNRAP. This CDR3 is built from 16 residues. The CDR3 coding sequence is TGTGCTAGTGCCCCAAAAGAGGAGGGTTACACCGGGGAGCTGTTTTTT. Translation gives CASAPKEEGYTGELFF.

V usage is TRBV27 and J usage is TRBJ2-1; 10 bases line up with TRBD2. CDR3 length: 16 amino acids. J gave up 7 bases and V 1 base, and 7 bases lay outside the gene matches. The germline V gene encodes CDR1 MNHEY and CDR2 SMNVEV (reference sequence). The CDR3 spells CASSLLASGGGNEQFF. The CDR3 nucleotides are TGTGCCAGCAGTTTATTGGCTAGCGGGGGTGGGAATGAGCAGTTCTTC.

Comments on this clone: One end of the junction does not line up with germline, which may come from a read error. V and J are TRBV5-1 and TRBJ2-5; D might be TRBD1 (5 bases). The CDR3 totals 14 residues. Germline values: CDR1 SGHRS, CDR2 YFSETQ. In nucleotides, the CDR3 is TGCGTCAGCAGCTTGGGGCCACCCCGAGAGACCCAGTACTTC. Encoded protein: CVSSLGPPRETQYF.

This clone was seen just once. This chain links TRBV7-8 with TRBJ2-7, with D possibly being TRBD1 (6 bases). The germline gives CDR1 SGHVS, CDR2 FQNEAQ. V shed 5 bases and J shed 2 bases, with 16 bases lying between them. The length of the CDR3 is 15 residues. CDR3 DNA: TGTGCCAGCAGCCAATTGTCAGGGGCTACCTACGAGCAGTACTTC. This sequence encodes CASSQLSGATYEQYF.

The chain links TRBV7-9 to TRBJ2-1; 9 bases agree with TRBD2. Germline CDR1 is SEHNR and CDR2 is FQNEAQ (reference sequence). The CDR3 extends over 19 amino acids. Germline trimming cut 1 base from V and 9 bases from J; bases unmatched to any gene: 19. CDR3 region: CASSLGWLAGIVENIEQFF. CDR3 sequence (DNA): TGTGCCAGCAGCTTAGGGTGGCTAGCGGGGATCGTAGAGAACATTGAGCAGTTCTTC.

The chain carries TRBV4-1 and TRBJ1-3; 7 bases line up with TRBD1. V shed 1 base and J 4 bases; nucleotides not matched to a gene: 4. CDR3 length: 15 amino acids. From germline, CDR1 is MGHRA and CDR2 YSYEKL. CDR3 bases: TGCGCCAGCAGCCAAGTCCCAGGGGGAGGAAACACCATATATTTT. Translating gives CASSQVPGGGNTIYF.

The chain recombines TRBV6-1 with TRBJ1-4; D possibly corresponds to TRBD1 (6 bases). Per the germline V gene, CDR1 is MNHNS and CDR2 is SASEGT. This CDR3 has 14 amino acids. V was cut by 6 bases and J by 5 bases, with 13 bases left in between. This CDR3 reads CASRLQGSNEKLFF. The CDR3 DNA sequence: TGTGCCAGCAGACTACAGGGATCGAATGAAAAACTGTTTTTT.

Only a few counts were recorded for this clone. This chain links TRBV5-1 with TRBJ1-1; possibly TRBD1 for D (5 bases). This CDR3 is built from 13 residues. Trimming removed 2 bases at V and 7 bases at J, with 12 bases between. CDR1 and CDR2 from the germline V gene are SGHRS and YFSETQ. CDR3 loop: CASSLPRRDEAFF. The CDR3 DNA reads as TGCGCCAGCAGCTTACCGCGCAGGGATGAAGCTTTCTTT.

This chain joins TRBV6-5 and TRBJ1-3; 7 bases are shared with TRBD1. Germline-derived CDR1 and CDR2 are MNHEY and SVGAGI. V lost 6 bases and J lost 4; bases outside the gene matches: 6. This CDR3 has 14 amino acids. This CDR3 is CASSGGTAGNTIYF. The CDR3 region has the DNA TGTGCCAGCAGCGGCGGGACAGCGGGAAACACCATATATTTT.

The J gene is TRBJ1-1, the V gene TRBV14; D uncertain. The CDR3 consists of 15 residues. The ends were cut back, 2 bases at V and 4 bases at J, with 14 bases in the middle. Germline V CDR1 and CDR2: SGHDN, FVKESK. In nucleotides, the CDR3 is TGTGCCAGCAGCCAAACATATGGAGAGGGCACTGAAGCTTTCTTT. The encoded protein is CASSQTYGEGTEAFF.

This chain uses TRBV29-1 with TRBJ2-3; 11 bases align to TRBD1. This CDR3 comprises 14 residues. With V trimmed by 5 bases and J by 8 bases, 9 bases remained unmatched. Germline loops: CDR1 SQVTM, CDR2 ANQGSEA. The CDR3 is CSVPRTGGVTTQYF. Written as DNA, the CDR3 is TGCAGCGTTCCGCGGACAGGGGGCGTCACTACGCAGTATTTT.

The chain combines TRBV11-2 with TRBJ2-7; 7 positions agree with TRBD1. With 2 bases clipped from V and 6 bases from J, the junction kept 4 bases outside the gene matches. From germline, CDR1 is SGHAT and CDR2 FQNNGV. The CDR3 length is 13 residues. CDR3 sequence (DNA): TGTGCCAGCAGCTTAATGAGGGGGCGCGAGCAGTACTTC. The encoded protein is CASSLMRGREQYF.

V is TRBV10-1 and J is TRBJ2-7; a possible D gene is TRBD2 (5 bases). The CDR3 has 16 residues. The V and J ends lost 0 bases and 3 bases respectively, with 15 bases between them. Germline loops: CDR1 WNHNN, CDR2 SYGVQD (reference sequence). The CDR3 DNA sequence: TGCGCCAGCAGTGAGTCGGGCGGGCTTGACAACTACGAGCAGTACTTC. Amino acid sequence: CASSESGGLDNYEQYF.

This clone was counted a few times. The chain employs TRBV6-4 and TRBJ2-1, with 8 positions matching TRBD1. V shed 0 bases and J 2 bases; nucleotides not matched to a gene: 3. The length of the CDR3 is 16 residues. Per germline, CDR1 MRHNA and CDR2 SNTAGT. The CDR3 DNA is TGTGCCAGCAGTGACTCCGACAGGGGCACCTACAATGAGCAGTTCTTC. Its protein is CASSDSDRGTYNEQFF.